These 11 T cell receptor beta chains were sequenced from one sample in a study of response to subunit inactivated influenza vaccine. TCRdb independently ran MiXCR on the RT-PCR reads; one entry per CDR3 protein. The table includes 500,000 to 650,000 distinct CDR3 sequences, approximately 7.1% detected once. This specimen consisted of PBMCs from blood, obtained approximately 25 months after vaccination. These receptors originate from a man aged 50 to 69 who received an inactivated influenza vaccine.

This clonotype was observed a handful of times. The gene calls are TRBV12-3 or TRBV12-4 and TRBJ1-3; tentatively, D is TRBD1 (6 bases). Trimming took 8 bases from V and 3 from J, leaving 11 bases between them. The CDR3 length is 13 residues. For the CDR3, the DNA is TGTGCCAGCGACCTGGACAGTGGAAACACCATATATTTT. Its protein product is CASDLDSGNTIYF.

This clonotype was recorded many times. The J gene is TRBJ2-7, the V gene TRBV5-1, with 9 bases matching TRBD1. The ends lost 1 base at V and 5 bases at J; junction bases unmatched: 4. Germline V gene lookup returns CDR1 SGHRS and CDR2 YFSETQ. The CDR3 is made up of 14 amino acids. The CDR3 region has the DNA TGCGCCAGCAGCTTGTCGGACAGGGGACACGAGCAGTACTTC. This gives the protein CASSLSDRGHEQYF.

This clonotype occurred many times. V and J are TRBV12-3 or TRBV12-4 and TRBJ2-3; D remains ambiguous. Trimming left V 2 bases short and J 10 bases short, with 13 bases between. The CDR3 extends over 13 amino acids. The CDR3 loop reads CASSLTADPPQYF. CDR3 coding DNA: TGTGCCAGCAGTTTAACTGCGGACCCGCCGCAGTATTTT.

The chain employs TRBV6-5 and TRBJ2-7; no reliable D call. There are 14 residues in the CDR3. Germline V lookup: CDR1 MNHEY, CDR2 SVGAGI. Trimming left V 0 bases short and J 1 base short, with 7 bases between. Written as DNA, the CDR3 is TGTGCCAGCAGTTACTCGATGGGGTCCTACGAGCAGTACTTC. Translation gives CASSYSMGSYEQYF.

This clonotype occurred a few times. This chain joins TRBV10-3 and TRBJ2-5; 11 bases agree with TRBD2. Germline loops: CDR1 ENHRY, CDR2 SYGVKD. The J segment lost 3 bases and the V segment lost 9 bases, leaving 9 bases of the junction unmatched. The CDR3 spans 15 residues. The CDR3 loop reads CAISDATSGKETQYF. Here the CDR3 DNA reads TGTGCCATTTCGGACGCGACTAGCGGGAAAGAGACCCAGTACTTC.

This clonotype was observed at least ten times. DNA of the CDR3: TGTGCCAGCACCCTCACAGGGGGGCGGACTGAAGCTTTCTTT. Translated: CASTLTGGRTEAFF. This chain joins TRBV28 and TRBJ1-1; TRBD1 matches at 8 bases. The germline gives CDR1 MDHEN, CDR2 SYDVKM. Losses at the gene ends were 7 bases for V and 5 bases for J; bases not matched to a gene: 9. The CDR3 totals 14 residues.

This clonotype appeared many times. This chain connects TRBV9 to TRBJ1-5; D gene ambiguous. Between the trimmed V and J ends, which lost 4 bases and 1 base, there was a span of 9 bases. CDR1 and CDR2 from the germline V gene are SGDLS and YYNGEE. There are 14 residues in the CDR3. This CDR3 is CASSPGNSNQPQHF. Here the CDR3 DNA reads TGTGCCAGCAGCCCGGGTAACAGCAATCAGCCCCAGCATTTT.

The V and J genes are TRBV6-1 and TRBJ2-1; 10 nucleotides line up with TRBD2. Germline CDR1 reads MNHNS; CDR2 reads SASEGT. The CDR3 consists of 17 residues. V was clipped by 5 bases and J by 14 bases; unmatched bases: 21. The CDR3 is CASSPWTGSTTGTSEFF. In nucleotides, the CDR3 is TGTGCCAGCAGTCCTTGGACAGGCTCTACTACCGGGACTAGCGAGTTCTTC.

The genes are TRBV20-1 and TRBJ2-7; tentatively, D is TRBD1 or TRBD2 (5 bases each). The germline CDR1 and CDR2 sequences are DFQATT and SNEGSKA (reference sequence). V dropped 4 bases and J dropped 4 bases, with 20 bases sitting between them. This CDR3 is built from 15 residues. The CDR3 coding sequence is TGCAGTGCTACCAACCGCGACAGAGGGGAATACGAGCAGTACTTC. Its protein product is CSATNRDRGEYEQYF.

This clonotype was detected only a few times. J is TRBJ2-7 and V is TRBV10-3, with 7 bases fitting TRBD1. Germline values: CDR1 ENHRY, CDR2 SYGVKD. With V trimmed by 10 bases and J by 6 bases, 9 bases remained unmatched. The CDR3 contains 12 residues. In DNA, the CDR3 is TGTGCCACAACAGGGGCTCGGAGCGAGCAGTACTTC. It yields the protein CATTGARSEQYF.

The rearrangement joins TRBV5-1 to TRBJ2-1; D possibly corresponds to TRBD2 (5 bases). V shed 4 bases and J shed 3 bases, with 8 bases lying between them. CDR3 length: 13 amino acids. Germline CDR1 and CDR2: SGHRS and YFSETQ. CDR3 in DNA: TGCGCCAGCAGCCCCGGGGACTACAATGAGCAGTTCTTC. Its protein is CASSPGDYNEQFF.